This entry features one T cell receptor (beta chain) sequence. What it binds is unknown. Source study methods: From ImmunoSEQ came sequences covering only the junction and carrying no quality scores, so filtering differed. Assay used: immunoSEQ multiplex PCR; TCRdb lists only in-frame clones, some missing. V, J and clone size reflect that table, while D and trimming were determined from the DNA. Seen here are some 2,000,000 clones, about 95% observed once, and the top ten hold 0.85% to 1.3%. These data are taken from a study of shared clonotypes between healthy human individuals. The naive CD8 population came from CD45RO-negative cells selected for CCR7, without terminally differentiated effector memory CD45RA+ cells. Study outcomes and limitations: Tissues were not sampled, only blood, and their repertoires likely differ. Non-shared clonotypes had lower generation probabilities than clonotypes shared by all four sorted-subset donors.

The sequenced sample was naive CD8+ T cells sorted from blood. This clonotype was sampled from a man between 18 and 35 years old in good health.

Written as DNA, the CDR3 is TGTGCCAGCAGCCAAAGGGTAGGGTTCACAGATACGCAGTATTTT. Protein sequence: CASSQRVGFTDTQYF. The chain carries TRBV7-9 and TRBJ2-3; D is unclear. V shed 5 bases and J shed 2 bases, with 14 bases lying between them. Germline CDR1 is SEHNR and CDR2 is FQNEAQ (reference sequence). There are 15 residues in the CDR3. Supplemented by reference TRBV7-9 and TRBJ2-3, the full variable domain reads DTGVSQNPRHKITKRGQNVTFRCDPISEHNRLYWYRQTLGQGPEFLTYFQNEAQLEKSRLLSDRFSAERPKGSFSTLEIQRTEQGDSAMYLCASSQRVGFTDTQYFGPGTRLTVL.